These 27 T cell receptor beta chains came from one sample sequenced in a study of blood T cell repertoires in COVID-19. Data came from immunoSEQ multiplex PCR; TCRdb stores just in-frame clones and leaves some out. Among some 330,000 clones listed, roughly 90% were seen once. Sequenced input: peripheral blood. All receptors derive from a woman aged 45-65 years with active or convalescent COVID-19.

The chain links TRBV7-2 to TRBJ1-1, with TRBD1 as a possible D gene (5 bases). The length of the CDR3 is 14 residues. CDR1 SGHTA and CDR2 FQGNSA come from the germline V gene. V dropped 1 base and J dropped 3 bases, with 9 bases sitting between them. In DNA, the CDR3 is TGTGCCAGCAGCTTAGGAGGGGAGGACACTGAAGCTTTCTTT. This sequence encodes CASSLGGEDTEAFF. Looking up the rest from reference TRBV7-2 and TRBJ1-1 gives the full variable domain: GAGVSQSPSNKVTEKGKDVELRCDPISGHTALYWYRQSLGQGLEFLIYFQGNSAPDKSGLPSDRFSAERTGGSVSTLTIQRTQQEDSAVYLCASSLGGEDTEAFFGQGTRLTVV.

The chain uses TRBV16 and TRBJ1-6; 7 bases are a match to TRBD1. CDR1 is KGHSY and CDR2 is FQNENV in the germline V gene. Trimming at V came to 1 base and at J to 10 bases, leaving 7 bases not matched to a gene. The CDR3 runs to 15 residues. As DNA, the CDR3 is TGTGCCAGCAGCCAATACAGGGGTTTCGACTCACCCCTCCACTTT. It is translated as CASSQYRGFDSPLHF. Drawing the rest from reference TRBV16 and TRBJ1-6, the complete variable domain is GEEVAQTPKHLVRGEGQKAKLYCAPIKGHSYVFWYQQVLKNEFKFLISFQNENVFDETGMPKERFSAKCLPNSPCSLEIQATKLEDSAVYFCASSQYRGFDSPLHFGNGTRLTVT.

This chain connects TRBV11-2 to TRBJ1-2; a possible D gene is TRBD1 (5 bases). The CDR3 totals 14 residues. Trimming pared 1 base from V and 6 bases from J, leaving 12 bases between. Germline assignment: CDR1 SGHAT and CDR2 FQNNGV. CDR3: CASSLGFDSNGYTF. The CDR3 nucleotides read TGTGCCAGCAGCTTAGGATTCGACAGCAATGGCTACACCTTC.

This sequence joins TRBV27 and TRBJ1-2; no definite D call. The germline V gene encodes CDR1 MNHEY and CDR2 SMNVEV (reference sequence). Trimming took off 6 bases at V and 2 bases at J, with 13 bases between the two ends. This CDR3 region has 14 residues. The CDR3 spells CASSLTGINYGYTF. CDR3 sequence (DNA): TGTGCCAGCAGCTTGACCGGGATCAACTATGGCTACACCTTC.

J is TRBJ2-1 and V is TRBV6-2 or TRBV6-3, with 9 nucleotides matching TRBD2. Germline V CDR1 and CDR2: MNHEY, SVGEGT. CDR3 length: 15 residues. V dropped 4 bases and J dropped 2; count of bases not matched to a gene: 3. Here the CDR3 DNA reads TGTGCCAGCAGTTTAGCGGGAGTGGCCTACAATGAGCAGTTCTTC. Translated, it gives CASSLAGVAYNEQFF.

V gene TRBV6-5 combines with J gene TRBJ2-3; 8 bases agree with TRBD1. Germline assignment: CDR1 MNHEY and CDR2 SVGAGI. J lost 2 bases, V lost 6 bases, and 7 bases had no gene match. There are 15 residues in the CDR3. This chain's CDR3 is CASSNRGAHTDTQYF. The CDR3 DNA is TGTGCCAGCAGCAACAGGGGGGCCCACACAGATACGCAGTATTTT.

This clone came up once. The chain couples TRBV7-9 to TRBJ2-5; 8 bases fit TRBD2. Per the germline V gene, CDR1 is SEHNR and CDR2 is FQNEAQ (reference sequence). Germline trimming cut 5 bases from V and 4 bases from J; bases unmatched to any gene: 9. This CDR3 is 15 amino acids long. The CDR3 DNA follows: TGTGCCAGCAGCGGCCCCGGGGGGGCCGGAGAGACCCAGTACTTC. Its translation is CASSGPGGAGETQYF. The variable domain in full, completed from reference TRBV7-9 and TRBJ2-5, reads DTGVSQNPRHKITKRGQNVTFRCDPISEHNRLYWYRQTLGQGPEFLTYFQNEAQLEKSRLLSDRFSAERPKGSFSTLEIQRTEQGDSAMYLCASSGPGGAGETQYFGPGTRLLVL.

The chain is built from TRBV5-1 and TRBJ2-2, with TRBD2 matching 11 bases. Trimming removed 2 bases from V and 5 bases from J; junction bases left unmatched: 5. The CDR3 loop spans 16 amino acids. The V gene's germline CDR1 is SGHRS and CDR2 YFSETQ. CDR3: CASSFVAGGPTGELFF. In nucleotides, the CDR3 is TGCGCCAGCAGCTTTGTAGCGGGGGGGCCGACCGGGGAGCTGTTTTTT.

V gene TRBV28 combines with J gene TRBJ2-2; TRBD2 aligns across 11 bases. CDR3 length: 16 residues. CDR1 and CDR2 (germline): MDHEN, SYDVKM. The trim removed 2 bases at V and 5 bases at J, leaving 4 bases unmatched. The CDR3 bases are TGTGCCAGCAGTTTAGGGCTAGCGGGAGGTACCGGGGAGCTGTTTTTT. Protein product: CASSLGLAGGTGELFF.

J is TRBJ1-2 and V is TRBV13; 8 bases agree with TRBD1. V was clipped by 2 bases and J by 2 bases; unmatched bases: 10. Germline lookup yields CDR1 PRHDT and CDR2 FYEKMQ (reference sequence). The CDR3 has 17 residues. The CDR3 loop is CASSLRGQGPLNYGYTF. The CDR3 region has the DNA TGTGCCAGCAGCTTACGCGGACAGGGTCCCTTAAACTATGGCTACACCTTC.

This chain connects TRBV30 to TRBJ2-2, with a weak D call TRBD1 (6 bases). Germline CDR1 reads GTSNPN; CDR2 reads SVGIG (reference sequence). The CDR3 is 14 amino acids. The ends were cut back, 6 bases at V and 2 bases at J, with 13 bases in the middle. This CDR3 reads CACPHRVNTGELFF. The DNA of the CDR3 is TGTGCCTGCCCTCACAGGGTTAACACCGGGGAGCTGTTTTTT.

The V and J genes are TRBV7-9 and TRBJ2-1; D might be TRBD2 (5 bases). The CDR3 has 14 amino acids. Germline loops: CDR1 SEHNR, CDR2 FQNEAQ (reference sequence). The germline V and J ends were trimmed by 3 bases and 8 bases, with 14 bases remaining between them. CDR3 nucleotides: TGTGCCAGCAGCTTCCGTTTCGGTAGCGATGAGCAGTTCTTC. Protein product: CASSFRFGSDEQFF. The whole variable domain, filled in from reference TRBV7-9 and TRBJ2-1, reads DTGVSQNPRHKITKRGQNVTFRCDPISEHNRLYWYRQTLGQGPEFLTYFQNEAQLEKSRLLSDRFSAERPKGSFSTLEIQRTEQGDSAMYLCASSFRFGSDEQFFGPGTRLTVL.

This clone was seen just once. V is TRBV6-5 and J is TRBJ1-2; D perhaps matches TRBD1 (6 bases). This CDR3 spans 13 amino acids. Germline-derived CDR1 and CDR2 are MNHEY and SVGAGI. The V and J ends lost 4 bases and 8 bases respectively, with 14 bases between them. The DNA of the CDR3 is TGTGCCAGCAGTTCGTGGGGGCCAGACGGCTACACCTTC. It is translated as CASSSWGPDGYTF.

V gene TRBV7-2 combines with J gene TRBJ2-1, with 9 nucleotides matching TRBD2. This CDR3 contains 14 residues. Trimming at V came to 3 bases and at J to 9 bases, leaving 6 bases not matched to a gene. Germline V gene data show CDR1 as SGHTA and CDR2 as FQGNSA. CDR3 amino acids: CASSLAGGPSEQFF. The CDR3 DNA is TGTGCCAGCAGCTTGGCGGGAGGGCCGAGTGAGCAGTTCTTC. The full variable domain, its missing parts supplied by reference TRBV7-2 and TRBJ2-1, is GAGVSQSPSNKVTEKGKDVELRCDPISGHTALYWYRQSLGQGLEFLIYFQGNSAPDKSGLPSDRFSAERTGGSVSTLTIQRTQQEDSAVYLCASSLAGGPSEQFFGPGTRLTVL.

This clone was seen a handful of times. The V and J genes are TRBV11-2 and TRBJ1-1; D possibly corresponds to TRBD1 (6 bases). V dropped 5 bases and J dropped 3 bases, with 13 bases sitting between them. Per germline, CDR1 SGHAT and CDR2 FQNNGV. This CDR3 comprises 14 residues. CDR3 loop: CASSAGTTYTEAFF. For the CDR3, the DNA is TGTGCCAGCAGCGCAGGGACAACGTACACTGAAGCTTTCTTT.

The rearrangement links TRBV5-5 to TRBJ2-3; 7 bases match TRBD2. The J segment lost 5 bases and the V segment lost 4 bases, leaving 13 bases of the junction unmatched. Germline CDR1 is SGHKS and CDR2 is YYEKEE (reference sequence). The CDR3 contains 16 residues. This chain's CDR3 is CASSGRGYEWIDTQYF. The CDR3 DNA is TGTGCCAGCAGCGGGCGGGGGTATGAGTGGATAGATACGCAGTATTTT.

The chain carries TRBV10-3 and TRBJ1-6, with no clear D. With 3 bases removed from V and 7 bases from J, the gap between germline ends came to 10 bases. The CDR3 is 14 residues long. Germline V gene data show CDR1 as ENHRY and CDR2 as SYGVKD. The CDR3 region has the DNA TGTGCCATCAGTGACGCTCCAGAAAATTCACCCCTCCACTTT. This encodes CAISDAPENSPLHF.

The chain carries TRBV28 and TRBJ1-1; 7 positions agree with TRBD1. J gave up 4 bases and V 3 bases, and 8 bases lay outside the gene matches. The CDR3 spans 15 residues. Germline V CDR1 and CDR2: MDHEN, SYDVKM. The CDR3 loop is CASSLNRGWGTEAFF. In nucleotides, the CDR3 is TGTGCCAGCAGTTTGAACAGGGGCTGGGGCACTGAAGCTTTCTTT.

This sequence joins TRBV7-2 and TRBJ1-1, with 8 bases lining up with TRBD1. The V gene end was trimmed by 0 bases and the J gene end by 4 bases; junction bases not matched to a gene: 7. Germline lookup yields CDR1 SGHTA and CDR2 FQGNSA. The CDR3 spans 16 residues. CDR3 protein: CASSLAPQGVVTEAFF. CDR3 in DNA: TGTGCCAGCAGCTTAGCCCCACAGGGGGTTGTCACTGAAGCTTTCTTT.

The chain couples TRBV2 to TRBJ2-1; TRBD1 aligns across 9 bases. The CDR3 spans 13 residues. Germline-derived CDR1 and CDR2 are SNHLY and FYNNEI. With 6 bases clipped from V and 8 bases from J, the junction kept 5 bases outside the gene matches. CDR3 sequence reads: CASRGTGKDEQFF. The CDR3 DNA follows: TGTGCCAGCAGGGGGACAGGGAAGGATGAGCAGTTCTTC.

This clone was counted between two and nine times. The rearrangement joins TRBV6-5 to TRBJ1-1, with TRBD1 as a possible D gene (5 bases). Germline V gene data show CDR1 as MNHEY and CDR2 as SVGAGI. V was shortened by 8 bases and J by 3 bases, with 16 bases between the two germline ends. The CDR3 consists of 14 residues. The CDR3 DNA sequence: TGTGCCAGCTACCGTTTTGGGGGGGACACTGAAGCTTTCTTT. This gives the protein CASYRFGGDTEAFF.

The chain carries TRBV4-1 and TRBJ1-1; a weak D match, TRBD1 (5 bases). The CDR3 is made up of 15 amino acids. V lost 4 bases, J lost 3 bases, and 15 bases lay in between. The germline V gene has CDR1 MGHRA and CDR2 YSYEKL. Here the CDR3 reads CASSRQPGVDTEAFF. The CDR3 DNA sequence: TGCGCCAGCAGCCGCCAACCGGGGGTAGACACTGAAGCTTTCTTT.

In this sample, this clone turned up once. The J gene is TRBJ1-2, the V gene TRBV27; 10 bases map to TRBD1. This CDR3 region has 14 residues. The V and J ends lost 3 bases and 4 bases, in that order; junction bases with no gene match: 2. Germline assignment: CDR1 MNHEY and CDR2 SMNVEV (reference sequence). The CDR3 nucleotides are TGTGCCAGCAGTTTTCGGGACAGGGGCTATGGCTACACCTTC. This encodes CASSFRDRGYGYTF.

Notes on this clone: The sample contains more than one DNA sequence encoding this CDR3. This chain joins TRBV9 and TRBJ1-6; D unresolved. This CDR3 contains 13 residues. The V end was cut by 0 bases, the J end by 7 bases, with 5 bases between. Per the germline V gene, CDR1 is SGDLS and CDR2 is YYNGEE. CDR3 loop: CASSVAGNSPLHF. CDR3 nucleotide sequence: TGTGCCAGCAGCGTAGCAGGAAATTCACCCCTCCACTTT. The entire variable domain, with the rest obtained from reference TRBV9 and TRBJ1-6, is as follows: DSGVTQTPKHLITATGQRVTLRCSPRSGDLSVYWYQQSLDQGLQFLIQYYNGEERAKGNILERFSAQQFPDLHSELNLSSLELGDSALYFCASSVAGNSPLHFGNGTRLTVT.

The chain uses TRBV5-1 and TRBJ2-1, with 7 nucleotides matching TRBD1. In germline, CDR1 is SGHRS, CDR2 YFSETQ. This CDR3 spans 16 amino acids. V was pared by 2 bases and J by 0 bases, with 5 bases of the junction left unmatched. Here the CDR3 DNA reads TGCGCCAGCAGCTTAGGCAACAGGGGCTCCTACAATGAGCAGTTCTTC. Its protein product is CASSLGNRGSYNEQFF.

V is TRBV5-1 and J is TRBJ2-2, with 7 bases that match TRBD2. This CDR3 has 17 residues. Germline CDR1 and CDR2: SGHRS and YFSETQ. J was trimmed by 3 bases and V by 2 bases; bases with no gene match: 10. The CDR3 protein is CASSFAVSGTDTGELFF. The CDR3 DNA follows: TGCGCCAGCAGCTTCGCAGTCAGCGGGACTGACACCGGGGAGCTGTTTTTT.

The rearrangement links TRBV4-2 to TRBJ2-2; the D gene is possibly TRBD1 (5 bases). The CDR3 has 17 residues. Trimming shortened V by 0 bases and J by 2 bases, and 13 bases separated the two germline ends. CDR1 and CDR2 from the germline V gene are LGHNA and YNFKEQ. The CDR3 here is CASSQEAPGPNTGELFF. CDR3 coding DNA: TGTGCCAGCAGCCAAGAAGCGCCAGGGCCCAACACCGGGGAGCTGTTTTTT.